The 17 T cell receptor beta chains reported below all come from one sample, sequenced in a study of vaccination effects on CD4 cells after COVID-19 (dated by TCRdb to between 2021 and 2024). In the ViraFEST assay, PBMC were stimulated with viral peptide pools, and antigen-specific CD4+ T cell clonotypes were then identified by expansion using TCR sequencing. After about 10 days of culture, CD4+ T cells were isolated with the EasySep CD4+ T cell isolation kit. Negative nucleocapsid antibody results before and after vaccination confirmed that the healthy vaccine recipients had no prior SARS-CoV-2 infection. These receptors have no known antigen. The method was the immunoSEQ multiplex PCR assay. TCRdb retrieved this table from immuneACCESS and kept in-frame rearrangements only. Not all clones are present; in checked studies, unresolved V genes account for under half, and no reason is known for the remainder. The sample includes approximately 30,000 clones, with about three quarters observed a single time. The leading ten clones occupy around 25% of the sample.

The specimen comprised CD4+ T cells from PBMCs cultured with HCoV-OC43 spike peptides, sampled before COVID-19 vaccination. The cell subset or site label of this sample denotes: HCoV-OC43 spike overlapping peptide pool stimulation. The source of these receptors is a human donor who received a COVID-19 vaccine.

The genes are TRBV4-1 and TRBJ2-3; no definite D call. CDR3 length equals 14 residues. Germline V gene data show CDR1 as MGHRA and CDR2 as YSYEKL. V was shortened by 1 base and J by 2 bases, with 7 bases between the two germline ends. The CDR3 loop reads CASSQAATTDTQYF. In nucleotides, the CDR3 is TGCGCCAGCAGCCAAGCGGCTACCACAGATACGCAGTATTTT.

This clone occurred a few times. The genes are TRBV5-4 and TRBJ1-2; D gene unclear. The CDR3 extends over 11 amino acids. CDR1 SGHNT and CDR2 YYREEE come from the germline V gene (reference sequence). V gave up 2 bases and J gave up 5 bases, with 4 bases separating them. The CDR3 coding sequence is TGTGCCAGCAGCTTCCTATATGGCTACACCTTC. Protein: CASSFLYGYTF.

The rearrangement links TRBV7-2 to TRBJ2-1, with unresolved D. In germline, CDR1 is SGHTA, CDR2 FQGNSA. Trimming took off 0 bases at V and 4 bases at J, with 7 bases between the two ends. CDR3 length: 14 amino acids. This chain's CDR3 is CASSLAIEYNEQFF. The CDR3 region has the DNA TGTGCCAGCAGCTTAGCGATCGAATACAATGAGCAGTTCTTC.

The V call is TRBV2, the J call TRBJ1-5; D not certain. CDR3 length: 15 amino acids. Trimming shortened V by 2 bases and J by 4 bases, and 12 bases separated the two germline ends. The germline V gene has CDR1 SNHLY and CDR2 FYNNEI. The CDR3 DNA is TGTGCCAGCAGTGAATTTGGGGTGAAGAATCAGCCCCAGCATTTT. Encoded protein: CASSEFGVKNQPQHF.

This rearrangement joins TRBV4-2 to TRBJ2-1, with D perhaps TRBD1 or TRBD2 (5 bases each). Deletions cut 0 bases from V and 2 bases from J, with 11 bases between. This CDR3 has 16 residues. CDR1 LGHNA and CDR2 YNFKEQ come from the germline V gene. In nucleotides, the CDR3 is TGTGCCAGCAGCCAAGACTGGTGGGGGACCTACAATGAGCAGTTCTTC. Translated, it gives CASSQDWWGTYNEQFF.

The DNA for the CDR3 is TGTGCCAGCAGTGAGGTGCTGGGGTCAACTGAAGCTTTCTTT. Translating gives CASSEVLGSTEAFF. The chain is built from TRBV2 and TRBJ1-1; no reliable D call. The CDR3 runs to 14 residues. Germline V gene data show CDR1 as SNHLY and CDR2 as FYNNEI. The germline V and J ends were trimmed by 3 bases and 5 bases, with 13 bases remaining between them.

This clone has just one count. The chain recombines TRBV5-4 with TRBJ2-3; maybe TRBD1 (5 bases). Germline-derived CDR1 and CDR2 are SGHNT and YYREEE (reference sequence). With 4 bases removed from V and 2 bases from J, the gap between germline ends came to 14 bases. The CDR3 loop spans 15 amino acids. CDR3 sequence: CASSPLATATDTQYF. The CDR3 DNA reads TGTGCCAGCAGCCCCTTGGCGACAGCCACAGATACGCAGTATTTT.

This clone was seen a few times. This rearrangement joins TRBV25-1 to TRBJ2-2; 7 nucleotides align to TRBD1. After removal of 7 bases from V and 4 bases from J, the junction contained 6 bases not matched to a gene. The CDR3 has 14 residues. Per the germline V gene, CDR1 is MGHDK and CDR2 is SYGVNS. CDR3 sequence: CASNRAGGTGELFF. In nucleotides, the CDR3 is TGTGCCAGCAATAGGGCAGGGGGCACCGGGGAGCTGTTTTTT.

V and J are TRBV5-1 and TRBJ1-4; D possibly corresponds to TRBD1 (6 bases). The CDR3 runs to 17 residues. Trimming shortened V by 0 bases and J by 2 bases, and 14 bases separated the two germline ends. Germline assignment: CDR1 SGHRS and CDR2 YFSETQ. This chain's CDR3 is CASSLGTGHSTNEKLFF. The CDR3 DNA is TGCGCCAGCAGCTTGGGGACGGGACACTCCACTAATGAAAAACTGTTTTTT.

The chain couples TRBV7-9 to TRBJ1-5; D is perhaps TRBD1 (5 bases). The germline V gene has CDR1 SEHNR and CDR2 FQNEAQ (reference sequence). This CDR3 spans 14 amino acids. V shed 3 bases and J shed 2 bases, with 8 bases lying between them. CDR3 residues: CASSLGGGNQPQHF. The CDR3 DNA is TGTGCCAGCAGCTTGGGAGGGGGCAATCAGCCCCAGCATTTT.

This clone has a handful of counts. The J gene is TRBJ1-2, the V gene TRBV3-1 (or the pseudogene TRBV3-2); 9 nucleotides agree with TRBD1. This CDR3 has 14 amino acids. Looked up from germline, CDR1 is LGHDT and CDR2 is YNNKEL (reference sequence). Trimming took 4 bases from V and 6 from J; bases not matched to a gene: 6. CDR3 nucleotide sequence: TGTGCCAGCAGCCTAGGAGGACAGGGGCATGGCTACACCTTC. This encodes CASSLGGQGHGYTF.

The chain joins TRBV6-2 or TRBV6-3 to TRBJ1-6, with 7 positions matching TRBD1. This CDR3 spans 14 amino acids. CDR1 and CDR2 (germline): MNHEY, SVGEGT. The V segment lost 0 bases and the J segment 9 bases; nucleotides outside the gene matches: 2. In DNA form, the CDR3 reads TGTGCCAGCAGTTACTCGACAGGGCGTTCACCCCTCCACTTT. Encoded protein: CASSYSTGRSPLHF.

This chain joins TRBV7-2 and TRBJ2-3, with TRBD2 matching over 10 bases. In germline, CDR1 is SGHTA, CDR2 FQGNSA. This CDR3 has 16 residues. V shed 5 bases, J shed 0 bases, and the junction held 5 bases outside the gene matches. CDR3 in amino acids: CASSLLSGRSTDTQYF. The CDR3 region has the DNA TGTGCCAGCAGCCTTCTTAGCGGGAGGAGCACAGATACGCAGTATTTT.

V and J are TRBV3-1 (or the pseudogene TRBV3-2) and TRBJ1-1; D is unclear. In germline, CDR1 is LGHDT, CDR2 YNNKEL (reference sequence). CDR3 length equals 15 residues. V was cut by 1 base and J by 6 bases, with 15 bases left in between. The CDR3 spells CASSQGWRAGAEAFF. The CDR3 DNA reads as TGTGCCAGCAGCCAAGGGTGGAGGGCCGGGGCTGAAGCTTTCTTT.

The chain links TRBV3-1 (or the pseudogene TRBV3-2) to TRBJ1-3, with D possibly matching TRBD1 (5 bases). Trimming took 3 bases from V and 4 from J, leaving 10 bases between them. Looked up from germline, CDR1 is LGHDT and CDR2 is YNNKEL (reference sequence). This CDR3 has 14 residues. This chain's CDR3 is CASSHQGAGNTIYF. The DNA for the CDR3 is TGTGCCAGCAGCCATCAGGGCGCGGGAAACACCATATATTTT.

The rearrangement joins TRBV7-8 to TRBJ1-4; 10 nucleotides line up with TRBD1. Losses at the gene ends were 7 bases for V and 6 bases for J; bases not matched to a gene: 8. The CDR3 consists of 15 residues. CDR1 SGHVS and CDR2 FQNEAQ come from the germline V gene. The CDR3 nucleotides are TGTGCCAGCATCAAAGACAGGGGGCGGCATGAAAAACTGTTTTTT. Its protein is CASIKDRGRHEKLFF.

The V gene is TRBV4-3, the J gene TRBJ1-5; D might be TRBD1 (5 bases). The CDR3 contains 15 residues. CDR1 LGHNA and CDR2 YSLEER come from the germline V gene. With 0 bases removed from V and 6 bases from J, the gap between germline ends came to 12 bases. Here the CDR3 reads CASSQDEGTGQPQHF. CDR3 nucleotide sequence: TGCGCCAGCAGCCAAGATGAGGGGACCGGTCAGCCCCAGCATTTT.